Included here is one TCR beta chain sequence, with context. J was trimmed by 6 bases and V by 1 base; bases with no gene match: 6. The CDR3 is 16 residues long. CDR1 LGHDT and CDR2 YNNKEL come from the germline V gene (reference sequence). The data derive from a study of blood T cell repertoires in COVID-19. About the study: PBMCs, B-cell-depleted T cells, or T cells were the source of the cDNA or gDNA that made up the material.

TCRdb keeps only in-frame clones here, not all; method: immunoSEQ multiplex PCR. Of some 150,000 clones detected, roughly nine tenths appear once; the ten largest clones hold roughly 15%. This clonotype originated in a woman in her forties with acute or convalescent COVID-19. V gene TRBV3-1 (or the pseudogene TRBV3-2) combines with J gene TRBJ2-3; 11 bases align to TRBD2. Source material: peripheral blood. CDR3: CASSQGLTSGGDTQYF. The CDR3 nucleotides are TGTGCCAGCAGCCAAGGCCTTACTAGCGGGGGCGATACGCAGTATTTT.